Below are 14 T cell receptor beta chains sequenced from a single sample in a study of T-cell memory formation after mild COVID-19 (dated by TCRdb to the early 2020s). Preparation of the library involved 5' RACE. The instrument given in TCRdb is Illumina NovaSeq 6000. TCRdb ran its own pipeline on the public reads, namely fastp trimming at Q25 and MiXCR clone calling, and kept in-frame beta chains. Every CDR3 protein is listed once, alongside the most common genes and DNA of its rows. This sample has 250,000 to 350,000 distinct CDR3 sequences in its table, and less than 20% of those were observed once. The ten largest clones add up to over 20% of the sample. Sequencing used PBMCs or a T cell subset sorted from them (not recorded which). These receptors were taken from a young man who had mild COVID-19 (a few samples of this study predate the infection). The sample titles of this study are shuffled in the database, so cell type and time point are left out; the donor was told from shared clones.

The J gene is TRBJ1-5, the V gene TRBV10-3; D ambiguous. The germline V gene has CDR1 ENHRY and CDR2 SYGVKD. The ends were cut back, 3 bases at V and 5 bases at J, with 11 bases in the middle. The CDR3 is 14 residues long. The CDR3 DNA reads TGTGCCATCAGTGATGGCGGGGTAGATCAGCCCCAGCATTTT. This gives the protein CAISDGGVDQPQHF.

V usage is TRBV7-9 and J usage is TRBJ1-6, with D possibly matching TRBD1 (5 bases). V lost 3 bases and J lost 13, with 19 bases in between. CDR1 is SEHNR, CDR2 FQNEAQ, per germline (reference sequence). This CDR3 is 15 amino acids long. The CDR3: CASSFGRMGGEPLHF. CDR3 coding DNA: TGTGCCAGCAGCTTTGGCAGGATGGGGGGGGAGCCCCTCCACTTT. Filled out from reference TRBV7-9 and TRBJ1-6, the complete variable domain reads DTGVSQNPRHKITKRGQNVTFRCDPISEHNRLYWYRQTLGQGPEFLTYFQNEAQLEKSRLLSDRFSAERPKGSFSTLEIQRTEQGDSAMYLCASSFGRMGGEPLHFGNGTRLTVT.

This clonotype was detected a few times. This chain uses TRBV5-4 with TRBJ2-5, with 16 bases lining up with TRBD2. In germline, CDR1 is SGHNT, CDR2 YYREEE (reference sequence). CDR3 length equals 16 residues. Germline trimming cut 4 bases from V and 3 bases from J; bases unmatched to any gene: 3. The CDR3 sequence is CASSLGTSGGEETQYF. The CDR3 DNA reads TGTGCCAGCAGCCTGGGGACTAGCGGGGGGGAAGAGACCCAGTACTTC. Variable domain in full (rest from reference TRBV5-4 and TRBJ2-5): ETGVTQSPTHLIKTRGQQVTLRCSSQSGHNTVSWYQQALGQGPQFIFQYYREEENGRGNFPPRFSGLQFPNYSSELNVNALELDDSALYLCASSLGTSGGEETQYFGPGTRLLVL.

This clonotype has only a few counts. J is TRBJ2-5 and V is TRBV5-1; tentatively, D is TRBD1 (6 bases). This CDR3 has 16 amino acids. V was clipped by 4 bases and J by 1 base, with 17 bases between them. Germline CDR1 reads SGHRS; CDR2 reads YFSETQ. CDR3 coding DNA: TGCGCCAGCAGCGGAACCGGGACACCCTTCCAAGAGACCCAGTACTTC. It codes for CASSGTGTPFQETQYF.

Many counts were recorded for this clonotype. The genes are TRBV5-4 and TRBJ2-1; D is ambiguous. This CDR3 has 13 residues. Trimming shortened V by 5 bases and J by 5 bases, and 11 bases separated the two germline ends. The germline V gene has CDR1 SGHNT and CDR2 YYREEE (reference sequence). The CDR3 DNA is TGTGCCAGCAGGCTCCGAGTCGACAATGAGCAGTTCTTC. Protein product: CASRLRVDNEQFF.

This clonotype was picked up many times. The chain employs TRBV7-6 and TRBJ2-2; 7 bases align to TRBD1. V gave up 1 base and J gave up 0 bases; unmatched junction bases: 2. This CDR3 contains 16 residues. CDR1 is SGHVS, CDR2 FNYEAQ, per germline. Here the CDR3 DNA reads TGTGCCAGCAGCTTAGGGCAGGGGGCGAACACCGGGGAGCTGTTTTTT. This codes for CASSLGQGANTGELFF.

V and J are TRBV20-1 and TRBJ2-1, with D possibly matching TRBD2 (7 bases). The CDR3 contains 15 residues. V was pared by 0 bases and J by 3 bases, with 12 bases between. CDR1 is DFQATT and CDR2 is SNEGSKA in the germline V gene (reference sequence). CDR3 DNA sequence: TGCAGTGCTAGAGATCAGGGGAGGGACTACAATGAGCAGTTCTTC. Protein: CSARDQGRDYNEQFF.

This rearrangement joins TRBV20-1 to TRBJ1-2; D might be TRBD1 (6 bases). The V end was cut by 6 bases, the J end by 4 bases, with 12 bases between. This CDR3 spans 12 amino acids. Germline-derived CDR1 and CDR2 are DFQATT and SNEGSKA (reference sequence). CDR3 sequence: CSAGPGAYGYTF. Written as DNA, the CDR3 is TGCAGTGCGGGGCCAGGGGCCTATGGCTACACCTTC.

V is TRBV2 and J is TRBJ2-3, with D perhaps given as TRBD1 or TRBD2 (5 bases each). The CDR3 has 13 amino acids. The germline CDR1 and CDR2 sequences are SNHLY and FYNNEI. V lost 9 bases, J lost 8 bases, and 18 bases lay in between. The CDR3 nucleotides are TGTGCCAGGGGGTTGAGGGGCCGAGGTACGCAGTATTTT. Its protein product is CARGLRGRGTQYF. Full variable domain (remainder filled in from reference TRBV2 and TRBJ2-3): EPEVTQTPSHQVTQMGQEVILRCVPISNHLYFYWYRQILGQKVEFLVSFYNNEISEKSEIFDDQFSVERPDGSNFTLKIRSTKLEDSAMYFCARGLRGRGTQYFGPGTRLTVL.

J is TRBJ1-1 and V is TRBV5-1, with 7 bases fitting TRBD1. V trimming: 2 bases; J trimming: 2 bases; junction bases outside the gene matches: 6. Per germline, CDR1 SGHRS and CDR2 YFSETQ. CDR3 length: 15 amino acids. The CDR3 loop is CASSFQRGPNTEAFF. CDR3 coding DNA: TGCGCCAGCAGCTTCCAAAGGGGGCCTAACACTGAAGCTTTCTTT.

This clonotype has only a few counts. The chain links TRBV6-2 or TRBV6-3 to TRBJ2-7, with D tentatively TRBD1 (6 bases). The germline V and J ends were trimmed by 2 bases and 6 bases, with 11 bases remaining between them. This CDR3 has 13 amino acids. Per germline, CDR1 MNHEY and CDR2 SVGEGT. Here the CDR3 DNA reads TGTGCCAGCAGTTACCTCACAGGGACCGAGCAGTACGTC. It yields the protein CASSYLTGTEQYV.

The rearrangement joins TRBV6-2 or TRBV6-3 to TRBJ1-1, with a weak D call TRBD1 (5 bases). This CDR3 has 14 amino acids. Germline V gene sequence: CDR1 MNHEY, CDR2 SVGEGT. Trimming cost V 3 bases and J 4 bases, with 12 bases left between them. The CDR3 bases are TGTGCCAGCAGTTATGCCAGGGAGGCCACTGAAGCTTTCTTT. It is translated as CASSYAREATEAFF.

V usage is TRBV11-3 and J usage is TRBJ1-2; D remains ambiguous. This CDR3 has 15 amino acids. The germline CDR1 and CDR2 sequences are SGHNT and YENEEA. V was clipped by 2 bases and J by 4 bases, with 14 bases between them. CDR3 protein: CASSLFPDTTYGYTF. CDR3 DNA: TGTGCCAGCAGCTTATTCCCAGACACCACCTATGGCTACACCTTC.

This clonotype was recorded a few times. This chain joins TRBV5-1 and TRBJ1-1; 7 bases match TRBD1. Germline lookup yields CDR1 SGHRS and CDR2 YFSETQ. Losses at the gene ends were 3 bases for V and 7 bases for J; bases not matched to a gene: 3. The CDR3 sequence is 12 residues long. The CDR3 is CASSYQGDEAFF. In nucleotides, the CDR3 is TGCGCCAGCAGCTACCAGGGGGATGAAGCTTTCTTT.